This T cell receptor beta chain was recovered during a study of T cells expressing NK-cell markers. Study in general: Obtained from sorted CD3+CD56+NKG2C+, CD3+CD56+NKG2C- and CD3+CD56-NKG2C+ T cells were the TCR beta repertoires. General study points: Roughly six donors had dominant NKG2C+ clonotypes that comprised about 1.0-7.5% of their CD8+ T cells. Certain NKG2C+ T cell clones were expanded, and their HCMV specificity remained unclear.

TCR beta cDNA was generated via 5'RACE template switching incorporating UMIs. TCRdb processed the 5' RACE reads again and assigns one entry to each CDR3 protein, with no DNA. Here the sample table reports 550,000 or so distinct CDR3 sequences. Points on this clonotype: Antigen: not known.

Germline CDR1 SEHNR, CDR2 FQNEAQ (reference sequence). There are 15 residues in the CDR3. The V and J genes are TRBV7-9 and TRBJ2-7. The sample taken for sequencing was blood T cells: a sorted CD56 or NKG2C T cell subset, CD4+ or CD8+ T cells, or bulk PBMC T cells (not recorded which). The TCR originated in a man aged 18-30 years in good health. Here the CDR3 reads CASSGLGLDSYEQYF.